The next 14 T cell receptor beta chains were all read from a single sample in a study of blood T cell repertoires in COVID-19. Sequencing used immunoSEQ multiplex PCR; TCRdb keeps in-frame clones, though not all of them. The profile shows some 220,000 clones, 84% of them singletons. Specimen: peripheral blood. The receptors here all came from a woman in her sixties or seventies who had recovered from COVID-19.

The rearrangement joins TRBV30 to TRBJ2-7; 11 positions match TRBD1. The V and J ends lost 2 bases and 2 bases, in that order; junction bases with no gene match: 2. In germline, CDR1 is GTSNPN, CDR2 SVGIG (reference sequence). CDR3 length: 14 residues. The CDR3 is CAWSPGQGAYEQYF. The DNA of the CDR3 is TGTGCCTGGAGTCCGGGACAGGGGGCCTACGAGCAGTACTTC.

The chain uses TRBV12-3 or TRBV12-4 and TRBJ2-5; TRBD1 matches 7 bases. This CDR3 contains 13 residues. The J segment lost 3 bases and the V segment lost 5 bases, leaving 3 bases of the junction unmatched. The CDR3 protein is CASSPGTEETQYF. The CDR3 DNA is TGTGCCAGCAGTCCGGGGACAGAAGAGACCCAGTACTTC.

Remarks on this clone: With a much larger clone just one base away, this may be a read error. The genes are TRBV2 and TRBJ1-3, with TRBD1 as a possible D gene (6 bases). Trimming took 7 bases from V and 0 from J, leaving 10 bases between them. Germline CDR1 and CDR2: SNHLY and FYNNEI. This CDR3 contains 14 residues. The CDR3 reads CASTLDSSGNTIYF. CDR3 in DNA: TGTGCCAGCACCTTGGACAGCTCTGGAAACACCATATATTTT.

The genes are TRBV12-3 or TRBV12-4 and TRBJ1-3; possibly TRBD1 for D (5 bases). Trimming left V 6 bases short and J 7 bases short, with 10 bases between. This CDR3 comprises 12 residues. The DNA of the CDR3 is TGTGCCAGCAGGCCGGAGGGGAACACCATATATTTT. It encodes CASRPEGNTIYF.

In this sample, this clone turned up once. V and J are TRBV7-2 and TRBJ1-1, with a tentative D call TRBD1 (6 bases). The germline V gene encodes CDR1 SGHTA and CDR2 FQGNSA. Trimming took off 2 bases at V and 2 bases at J, with 15 bases between the two ends. The CDR3 spans 16 residues. CDR3 loop: CASSLNRAFSNTEAFF. CDR3 DNA: TGTGCCAGCAGCTTAAACAGGGCTTTTAGTAACACTGAAGCTTTCTTT.

The V call is TRBV4-2, the J call TRBJ2-2, with 7 bases aligning to TRBD1. This CDR3 is 15 amino acids long. The V gene end was trimmed by 0 bases and the J gene end by 6 bases; junction bases not matched to a gene: 4. Germline lookup yields CDR1 LGHNA and CDR2 YNFKEQ. The CDR3 protein is CASSQESRGSGELFF. The CDR3 nucleotides are TGTGCCAGCAGCCAAGAGTCCAGGGGGTCCGGGGAGCTGTTTTTT.

This clone was recorded only once. The rearrangement uses TRBV15 and TRBJ1-5; D is perhaps TRBD1 (5 bases). Germline V gene lookup returns CDR1 LNHNV and CDR2 YYDKDF (reference sequence). CDR3 length: 15 residues. Trimming shortened V by 0 bases and J by 6 bases, and 12 bases separated the two germline ends. This CDR3 reads CATSRDPQGGQPQHF. CDR3 nucleotides: TGTGCCACCAGCAGAGACCCCCAGGGAGGTCAGCCCCAGCATTTT.

The rearrangement uses TRBV27 and TRBJ2-7; 11 nucleotides agree with TRBD2. V trimming: 4 bases; J trimming: 3 bases; junction bases outside the gene matches: 8. This CDR3 comprises 16 residues. Germline V gene lookup returns CDR1 MNHEY and CDR2 SMNVEV (reference sequence). The DNA of the CDR3 is TGTGCCAGCAGTTCTCCCACTAGCGGGGGAAACTACGAGCAGTACTTC. Translated, it gives CASSSPTSGGNYEQYF.

The V and J genes are TRBV30 and TRBJ1-1; D is ambiguous. This CDR3 region has 14 residues. The germline V gene encodes CDR1 GTSNPN and CDR2 SVGIG (reference sequence). Trimming pared 0 bases from V and 4 bases from J, leaving 12 bases between. CDR3 nucleotides: TGTGCCTGGAGTGTAGGACTCACCAGCACTGAAGCTTTCTTT. Translated: CAWSVGLTSTEAFF. The whole variable domain, remainder taken from reference TRBV30 and TRBJ1-1, is SQTIHQWPATLVQPVGSPLSLECTVEGTSNPNLYWYRQAAGRGLQLLFYSVGIGQISSEVPQNLSASRPQDRQFILSSKKLLLSDSGFYLCAWSVGLTSTEAFFGQGTRLTVV.

This chain uses TRBV2 with TRBJ1-3, with D unclear. Trimming removed 8 bases at V and 0 bases at J, with 14 bases between. The germline V gene has CDR1 SNHLY and CDR2 FYNNEI. CDR3 length: 15 residues. CDR3 in DNA: TGTGCCAGCTGGTTCAGTGGCAGCTCTGGAAACACCATATATTTT. Amino acids: CASWFSGSSGNTIYF.

This sequence joins TRBV7-9 and TRBJ2-5; TRBD1 is a possible D gene (5 bases). V lost 5 bases, J lost 5 bases, and 12 bases lay in between. Germline V gene lookup returns CDR1 SEHNR and CDR2 FQNEAQ (reference sequence). This CDR3 is 13 amino acids long. CDR3 sequence reads: CASSPQQGETQYF. The CDR3 nucleotides are TGTGCCAGCAGCCCCCAGCAGGGCGAGACCCAGTACTTC. Full variable domain (outside the CDR3, taken from reference TRBV7-9 and TRBJ2-5): DTGVSQNPRHKITKRGQNVTFRCDPISEHNRLYWYRQTLGQGPEFLTYFQNEAQLEKSRLLSDRFSAERPKGSFSTLEIQRTEQGDSAMYLCASSPQQGETQYFGPGTRLLVL.

The rearrangement joins TRBV30 to TRBJ2-3; D is uncertain. The CDR3 runs 13 residues. Deletions cut 8 bases from V and 4 bases from J, with 16 bases between. CDR1 and CDR2 from the germline V gene are GTSNPN and SVGIG (reference sequence). As DNA, the CDR3 is TGTGCCCTAGAACTGAGTGGCCCAGATACGCAGTATTTT. It specifies CALELSGPDTQYF.

The rearrangement uses TRBV24-1 and TRBJ1-2; no definite D call. Germline CDR1 is KGHDR and CDR2 is SFDVKD. V was shortened by 4 bases and J by 7 bases, with 6 bases between the two germline ends. The length of the CDR3 is 11 residues. The CDR3 reads CATSDTVGYTF. The CDR3 nucleotides read TGTGCCACCAGTGACACGGTTGGCTACACCTTC.

This chain connects TRBV18 to TRBJ1-2; 9 bases align to TRBD1. CDR1 is KGHSH and CDR2 is LQKENI in the germline V gene. J lost 7 bases, V lost 1 base, and 1 base had no gene match. The CDR3 extends over 13 amino acids. The CDR3 DNA sequence: TGTGCCAGCTCACCACGGACAGGGGTTGGCTACACCTTC. This encodes CASSPRTGVGYTF.